This is a list of T cell receptor beta chains from one sample in a study of blood T cell repertoires in COVID-19. Only in-frame clones appear in the TCRdb table, and some are missing; sequencing was by immunoSEQ multiplex PCR. The repertoire holds 25,000 or so clones, approximately 94% seen once, with 3.5% to 4.5% in the top ten. Source material: peripheral blood. These receptors were collected from a human donor with active COVID-19. The donor label of this sample is uncertain. Each CDR3 is given with its conserved first and last residue. The D gene is left open where the match is weak. Some rows have no size entry. The others give once, few or many, or a class for an expanded clone.

J: TRBJ1-2; D: TRBD1; size: .; V: TRBV6-5; DNA: TGTGCCAGCGGGGCAGGGGGTGTCTATGGCTACACCTTC; CDR3: CASGAGGVYGYTF
J: TRBJ1-5; D: .; size: .; V: TRBV19; DNA: TGTGCCATACCCGGGGGGGGGACCGATCAGCCCCAGCATTTT; CDR3: CAIPGGGTDQPQHF
J: TRBJ2-4; D: TRBD1; size: .; V: TRBV3-1/TRBV3-2; DNA: TGTGCCAGCAGCCGGTCAGGGACAGGGGTACACATTCAGTACTTC; CDR3: CASSRSGTGVHIQYF
J: TRBJ2-5; D: TRBD2; size: .; V: TRBV5-6; DNA: TGTGCCAGCAGCCAGGGACTAGCCCAGACCCAGTACTTC; CDR3: CASSQGLAQTQYF
J: TRBJ2-1; D: TRBD2; size: .; V: TRBV24-1; DNA: TGTGCCACCAGTGATGGACTAGCGGGAGGACATGAGCAGTTCTTC; CDR3: CATSDGLAGGHEQFF
J: TRBJ1-2; D: .; size: .; V: TRBV10-3; DNA: TGTGCCATCAACTCAGACGGGAACTATGGCTACACCTTC; CDR3: CAINSDGNYGYTF
J: TRBJ2-7; D: TRBD2; size: .; V: TRBV11-3; DNA: TGTGCCAGAGGGTATAGGGCTAGCGGGAACTCCTACGAGCAGTACTTC; CDR3: CARGYRASGNSYEQYF
J: TRBJ1-1; D: TRBD1; size: .; V: TRBV14; DNA: TGTGCCAGCAGCCCGAGGTCCCGGGACAGGGGATGGGAGAACACTGAAGCTTTCTTT; CDR3: CASSPRSRDRGWENTEAFF
J: TRBJ2-6; D: TRBD2; size: .; V: TRBV9; DNA: TGTGCCAGCAGCGCCCCGGGGGGGGCGGGTGGGGCCAACGTCCTGACTTTC; CDR3: CASSAPGGAGGANVLTF
J: TRBJ2-1; D: .; size: .; V: TRBV15; DNA: TGTGCCACCAGCAGAGGAGCAGTTACGGGTGAGCAGTTCTTC; CDR3: CATSRGAVTGEQFF
J: TRBJ2-3; D: TRBD2; size: few; V: TRBV12-3/TRBV12-4; DNA: TGTGCCAGCAGGCCGGCGGGGGCAGATACGCAGTATTTT; CDR3: CASRPAGADTQYF
J: TRBJ2-2; D: .; size: once; V: TRBV6-4; DNA: TGTGCCAGCAGTGTGAGGGTCGACGGGGAGCTGTTTTTT; CDR3: CASSVRVDGELFF
J: TRBJ2-5; D: TRBD2; size: .; V: TRBV7-8; DNA: TGTGCCAGCAGCTTGAGCGGGGGCGCTGGAGAGACCCAGTACTTC; CDR3: CASSLSGGAGETQYF
J: TRBJ1-2; D: TRBD1; size: .; V: TRBV28; DNA: TGTGCCAGCAGGATCGGGACAGGGGGTGACGCGTATGGCTACACCTTC; CDR3: CASRIGTGGDAYGYTF
J: TRBJ2-3; D: .; size: .; V: TRBV9; DNA: TGTGCCAGCAGCGAAGAGACAGATACGCAGTATTTT; CDR3: CASSEETDTQYF
J: TRBJ2-7; D: TRBD1; size: .; V: TRBV28; DNA: TGTGCCAGCAGTCTCGGACAGGCAAGCTCCTACGAGCAGTACTTC; CDR3: CASSLGQASSYEQYF
J: TRBJ2-3; D: TRBD2; size: .; V: TRBV6-2/TRBV6-3; DNA: TGTGCCAGCAGTTACCCCGGGACTAGCGGGAGGAAGGGCACAGATACGCAGTATTTT; CDR3: CASSYPGTSGRKGTDTQYF
J: TRBJ2-2; D: .; size: .; V: TRBV28; DNA: TGTGCCACCTCGGTGGGAGCCGGGGAGCTGTTTTTT; CDR3: CATSVGAGELFF
J: TRBJ1-5; D: .; size: .; V: TRBV7-2; DNA: TGTGCCAGCAGCTTAGCTAACAGGGATGCTAATCAGCCCCAGCATTTT; CDR3: CASSLANRDANQPQHF
J: TRBJ2-4; D: TRBD2; size: .; V: TRBV5-6; DNA: TGTGCCAGCAGCTCGAGGACAGCGACGGGACTAGGGGTAAACATTCAGTACTTC; CDR3: CASSSRTATGLGVNIQYF
J: TRBJ2-3; D: .; size: .; V: TRBV20-1; DNA: TGCAGTGCTAGTCTCCCCTCGTTCACAGATACGCAGTATTTT; CDR3: CSASLPSFTDTQYF
J: TRBJ2-4; D: TRBD2; size: .; V: TRBV18; DNA: TGTGCCAGCTCACCCCTAGCGGGAGTCACAGCCAAAAACATTCAGTACTTC; CDR3: CASSPLAGVTAKNIQYF
J: TRBJ1-5; D: .; size: .; V: TRBV30; DNA: TGTGCCTGTCGGCCGGGCCTGGGGGGTCAGCCCCAGCATTTT; CDR3: CACRPGLGGQPQHF
J: TRBJ2-5; D: TRBD1; size: .; V: TRBV10-1; DNA: TGCGCCAGCAAAGGGGGCATTTCGGAGACCCAGTACTTC; CDR3: CASKGGISETQYF
J: TRBJ2-2; D: .; size: .; V: TRBV27; DNA: TGTGCCAGCAGTTCGCGTAATAGCCTTTCCGGGGAGCTGTTTTTT; CDR3: CASSSRNSLSGELFF
J: TRBJ1-2; D: .; size: .; V: TRBV30; DNA: TGTGCCTGGAGTGGGGCGGGTAACTATGGCTACACCTTC; CDR3: CAWSGAGNYGYTF
J: TRBJ1-1; D: .; size: .; V: TRBV10-3; DNA: TGTGCCATCAGTGAGTACTCAGGATCCAACACTGAAGCTTTCTTT; CDR3: CAISEYSGSNTEAFF
J: TRBJ2-3; D: .; size: .; V: TRBV6-5; DNA: TGTGCCAGCAGCCCAACATCTAGCACAGATACGCAGTATTTT; CDR3: CASSPTSSTDTQYF
J: TRBJ2-2; D: TRBD1; size: .; V: TRBV12-5; DNA: TGTGCTAGTGGTTTGGTACAGGGGGACACCGGGGAGCTGTTTTTT; CDR3: CASGLVQGDTGELFF
J: TRBJ1-3; D: .; size: .; V: TRBV6-5; DNA: TGTGCCACTCAGGCTTCCGGAAACACCATATATTTT; CDR3: CATQASGNTIYF
J: TRBJ1-3; D: TRBD1; size: .; V: TRBV12-3/TRBV12-4; DNA: TGTGCCAGCAGTGAGGGGGCAGAAAACACCATATATTTT; CDR3: CASSEGAENTIYF
J: TRBJ2-5; D: .; size: .; V: TRBV28; DNA: TGTGCCAGCAGTATGAGCGGGACCCAGTACTTC; CDR3: CASSMSGTQYF
J: TRBJ2-1; D: .; size: .; V: TRBV19; DNA: TGTGCCAGTAGTATGACATTCGGGGGGCTGGAGCAGTTCTTC; CDR3: CASSMTFGGLEQFF
J: TRBJ2-7; D: TRBD1; size: once; V: TRBV3-1/TRBV3-2; DNA: TGTGCCAGCAGCCAAACCGGGACAGCGTACCTCTCCTACGAGCAGTACTTC; CDR3: CASSQTGTAYLSYEQYF
J: TRBJ1-5; D: .; size: .; V: TRBV29-1; DNA: TGCAGCCCGCCGACGACAGTCCCTTCCCATCAGCCCCAGCATTTT; CDR3: CSPPTTVPSHQPQHF
J: TRBJ2-5; D: TRBD1; size: .; V: TRBV28; DNA: TGTGCCAGCAGTTTACCCGACAGGGGCTGGGAGACCCAGTACTTC; CDR3: CASSLPDRGWETQYF
J: TRBJ1-5; D: .; size: .; V: TRBV19; DNA: TGTGCCAGTAGTACAGGGGTGGCATATAGCAATCAGCCCCAGCATTTT; CDR3: CASSTGVAYSNQPQHF
J: TRBJ1-5; D: .; size: few; V: TRBV28; DNA: TGTGCCAGCAGTGATCCTGTGGGGCAGATAATTTATAGCAATCAGCCCCAGCATTTT; CDR3: CASSDPVGQIIYSNQPQHF
J: TRBJ1-4; D: TRBD1; size: .; V: TRBV19; DNA: TGTGCCAGTCGGGACAGGGGTAATGAAAAACTGTTTTTT; CDR3: CASRDRGNEKLFF
J: TRBJ1-1; D: TRBD1; size: .; V: TRBV28; DNA: TGTGCCAGCAGTCAGGGACAGGGCGAAGCTTTCTTT; CDR3: CASSQGQGEAFF
J: TRBJ1-1; D: .; size: .; V: TRBV30; DNA: TGTGCCTGGAGTGGCCTCAGGGGCGGGGGCACTGAAGCTTTCTTT; CDR3: CAWSGLRGGGTEAFF
J: TRBJ2-3; D: TRBD2; size: .; V: TRBV5-6; DNA: TGTGCCAGCAGCTTGGCTAGCGGGGGTGGGGCGCAGTATTTT; CDR3: CASSLASGGGAQYF
J: TRBJ1-4; D: .; size: once; V: TRBV18; DNA: TGTGCCAGCTCACCTCTATCAACTAATGAAAAACTGTTTTTT; CDR3: CASSPLSTNEKLFF
J: TRBJ1-3; D: TRBD1; size: few; V: TRBV4-1; DNA: TGCGCCAGCAGCCAAGATAGGGATGGGACAGGGGGTCTGATCTCGGGAAACACCATATATTTT; CDR3: CASSQDRDGTGGLISGNTIYF
J: TRBJ2-7; D: .; size: .; V: TRBV19; DNA: TGTGCCAGTAGTATAGGTGCAGGGACCTACGAGCAGTACTTC; CDR3: CASSIGAGTYEQYF
J: TRBJ2-2; D: .; size: .; V: TRBV4-3; DNA: TGCGCCAGCAGCCAAGATGGTAGGGGGTCAGCCGGGGAGCTGTTTTTT; CDR3: CASSQDGRGSAGELFF
J: TRBJ1-2; D: .; size: .; V: TRBV24-1; DNA: TGTGCCACCAGTGGTGTAGACAGGAGCTATGGCTACACCTTC; CDR3: CATSGVDRSYGYTF
J: TRBJ2-3; D: .; size: .; V: TRBV29-1; DNA: TGCAGCGTTGAGGCAGGTAGCACAGATACGCAGTATTTT; CDR3: CSVEAGSTDTQYF
J: TRBJ2-6; D: TRBD2; size: .; V: TRBV9; DNA: TGTGCCAGCAGCCCTCGCCTAGCGGGGAAATCTGGGGCCAACGTCCTGACTTTC; CDR3: CASSPRLAGKSGANVLTF
J: TRBJ2-1; D: TRBD2; size: .; V: TRBV5-8; DNA: TGTGCCAGCAGCCCCCGGAGGCGGGAGGTCTACAATGAGCAGTTCTTC; CDR3: CASSPRRREVYNEQFF
J: TRBJ2-2; D: .; size: .; V: TRBV10-3; DNA: TGTGCCATCAGGGGGTTGACAGGGAGGTCAACCTACACCGGGGAGCTGTTTTTT; CDR3: CAIRGLTGRSTYTGELFF
J: TRBJ2-7; D: TRBD1; size: .; V: TRBV7-8; DNA: TGTGCCAGCAGCCTCCGACAGGGGCGCTACGAGCAGTACTTC; CDR3: CASSLRQGRYEQYF
J: TRBJ2-3; D: .; size: .; V: TRBV27; DNA: TGTGCCAGCAGTCTCCAGAGGGCAGGCACAGATACGCAGTATTTT; CDR3: CASSLQRAGTDTQYF
J: TRBJ1-3; D: .; size: .; V: TRBV19; DNA: TGTGCCAGTAGTGTGGGGGCTCGCTCTGGAAACACCATATATTTT; CDR3: CASSVGARSGNTIYF